This T cell receptor beta chain appears in the sequencing data of a study of blood T cells in healthy people across ages. Study findings and constraints: Observed TCR beta diversity per million T cells went down as age went up. This fall followed a roughly linear course with age. Total diversity from one million sequenced T cells was likely underestimated. Long-lived donors carried more naive CD4+ cells and greater diversity than aged donors.

At least ten counts were recorded for this clonotype. Its cognate antigen is unknown. Next came a second PCR, run for about 6 to 12 cycles, which used a sample-barcoded 5' primer along with a J-beta primer mix. Tagging of each cDNA molecule was performed by a template-switch adaptor with 12 random nucleotides. In TCRdb, the 5' RACE reads were re-called with MiXCR into one record per CDR3 protein. The profile shows more than 800,000 distinct CDR3 sequences, roughly 26% of them singletons. Germline V lookup: CDR1 DFQATT, CDR2 SNEGSKA (reference sequence). This CDR3 spans 15 amino acids. Trimming pared 3 bases from V and 0 bases from J, leaving 14 bases between.

This chain connects TRBV20-1 to TRBJ1-2; unclear D gene. The TCR sequence derives from a woman aged 80 or over in good health. The sequenced material came from blood. The CDR3 DNA is TGCAGTGCTAGCACACGACGTTTCACTAACTATGGCTACACCTTC. Residues: CSASTRRFTNYGYTF.